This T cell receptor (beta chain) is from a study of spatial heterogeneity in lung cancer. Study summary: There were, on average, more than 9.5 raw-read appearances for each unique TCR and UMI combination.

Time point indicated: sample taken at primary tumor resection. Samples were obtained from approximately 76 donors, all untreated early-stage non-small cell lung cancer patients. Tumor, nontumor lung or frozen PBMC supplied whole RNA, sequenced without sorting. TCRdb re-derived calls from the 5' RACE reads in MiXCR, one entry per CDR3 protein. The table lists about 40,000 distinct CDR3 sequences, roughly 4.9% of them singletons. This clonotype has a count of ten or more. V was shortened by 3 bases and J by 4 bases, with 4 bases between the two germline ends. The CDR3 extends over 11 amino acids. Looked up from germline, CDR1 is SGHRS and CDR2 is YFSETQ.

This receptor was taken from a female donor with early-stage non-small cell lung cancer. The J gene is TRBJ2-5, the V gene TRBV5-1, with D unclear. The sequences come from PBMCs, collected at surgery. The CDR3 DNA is TGCGCCAGCAGCTCCGGAGAGACCCAGTACTTC. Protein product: CASSSGETQYF. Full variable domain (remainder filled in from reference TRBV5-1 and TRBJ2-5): KAGVTQTPRYLIKTRGQQVTLSCSPISGHRSVSWYQQTPGQGLQFLFEYFSETQRNKGNFPGRFSGRQFSNSRSEMNVSTLELGDSALYLCASSSGETQYFGPGTRLLVL.